The entry below describes one T cell receptor (beta chain). Assay used: immunoSEQ multiplex PCR; TCRdb lists only in-frame clones, some missing. This table has 52,000 or so clones, 88% appearing once. This record belongs to a study of blood T cell repertoires in COVID-19. In the study overall: Samples taken during acute and convalescent COVID-19 were collected in the United States, Italy and Spain.

J lost 3 bases, V lost 5 bases, and 7 bases had no gene match. The CDR3 sequence is 16 residues long. Germline loops: CDR1 MDHEN, CDR2 SYDVKM. The TCR comes from a man aged 60 to 75 with active COVID-19. The chain is built from TRBV28 and TRBJ2-1; 10 bases line up with TRBD2. Sequencing was done on a sample of peripheral blood. The DNA for the CDR3 is TGTGCCAGCAGTAGGACCGGGACTAGCGTCTACAATGAGCAGTTCTTC. This translates into CASSRTGTSVYNEQFF.